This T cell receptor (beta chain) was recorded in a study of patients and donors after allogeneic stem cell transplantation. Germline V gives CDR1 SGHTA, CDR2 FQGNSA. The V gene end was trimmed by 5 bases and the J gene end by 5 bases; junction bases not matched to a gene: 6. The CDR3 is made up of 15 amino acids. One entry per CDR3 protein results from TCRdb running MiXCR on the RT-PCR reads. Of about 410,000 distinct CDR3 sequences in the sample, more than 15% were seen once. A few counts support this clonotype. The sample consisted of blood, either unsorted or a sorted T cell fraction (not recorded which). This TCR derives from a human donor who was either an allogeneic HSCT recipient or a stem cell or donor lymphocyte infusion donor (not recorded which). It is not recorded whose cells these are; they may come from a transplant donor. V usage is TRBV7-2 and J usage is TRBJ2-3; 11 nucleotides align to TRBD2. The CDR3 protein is CASSLLAGGRDTQYF. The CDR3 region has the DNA TGTGCCAGCAGCCTGCTAGCGGGGGGTCGAGATACGCAGTATTTT. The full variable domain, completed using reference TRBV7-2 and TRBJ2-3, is GAGVSQSPSNKVTEKGKDVELRCDPISGHTALYWYRQSLGQGLEFLIYFQGNSAPDKSGLPSDRFSAERTGGSVSTLTIQRTQQEDSAVYLCASSLLAGGRDTQYFGPGTRLTVL.